This T cell receptor (beta chain) was observed in a study of post-analysis software for immune sequencing data. Study-wide results and caveats: Among roughly 5 TRBV segments more frequent in patients than controls were TRBV5-6, TRBV5-1 and TRBV20-1.

Germline-derived CDR1 and CDR2 are DFQATT and SNEGSKA (reference sequence). V lost 0 bases to trimming and J lost 1 base; unmatched junction nucleotides: 13. The CDR3 contains 20 residues. Remarks on this clonotype: Its specificity is not known.

The TCR beta cDNA libraries carried unique molecular identifiers. Using its own MiXCR run on the PCR reads, TCRdb lists one record per CDR3 protein. Of 740,000 or so distinct CDR3 sequences detected, roughly 50% appear once; the ten largest clones hold under 6%. The rearrangement uses TRBV20-1 and TRBJ2-1; TRBD2 matches at 12 bases. The material sequenced was blood. This clonotype was obtained from a girl under 18 with multiple sclerosis. The CDR3 spells CSARDPQPTSGSWSYNEQFF. CDR3 DNA: TGCAGTGCTAGAGATCCCCAGCCGACTAGCGGGAGTTGGTCCTACAATGAGCAGTTCTTC.